This T cell receptor beta chain emerged from a study of technical replicates of blood from a handful of donors. This CDR3 is 15 amino acids long. Germline V CDR1 and CDR2: SNHLY, FYNNEI. V lost 2 bases, J lost 1 base, and 8 bases lay in between. In its sample, this clone was seen once. Assay used: immunoSEQ multiplex PCR; TCRdb lists only in-frame clones, some missing. The repertoire holds tens of thousands of clones, with roughly 92% as singletons. Source material: T cells isolated from PBMCs. This sequence originates from a human donor in good health. The chain employs TRBV2 and TRBJ2-2; possibly TRBD2 for D (5 bases). This chain's CDR3 is CASSERGMNTGELFF. The CDR3 DNA is TGTGCCAGCAGTGAACGAGGGATGAACACCGGGGAGCTGTTTTTT.